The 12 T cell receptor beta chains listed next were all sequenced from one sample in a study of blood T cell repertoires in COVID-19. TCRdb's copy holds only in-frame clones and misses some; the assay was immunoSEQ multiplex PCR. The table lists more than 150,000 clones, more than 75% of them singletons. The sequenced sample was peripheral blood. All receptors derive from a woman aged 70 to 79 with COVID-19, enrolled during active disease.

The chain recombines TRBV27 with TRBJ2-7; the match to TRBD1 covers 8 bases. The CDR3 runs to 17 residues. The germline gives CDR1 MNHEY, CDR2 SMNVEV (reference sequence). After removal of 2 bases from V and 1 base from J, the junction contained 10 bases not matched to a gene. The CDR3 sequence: CASSLGATGARSYEQYF. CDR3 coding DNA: TGTGCCAGCAGTTTAGGGGCGACAGGGGCGCGGTCCTACGAGCAGTACTTC.

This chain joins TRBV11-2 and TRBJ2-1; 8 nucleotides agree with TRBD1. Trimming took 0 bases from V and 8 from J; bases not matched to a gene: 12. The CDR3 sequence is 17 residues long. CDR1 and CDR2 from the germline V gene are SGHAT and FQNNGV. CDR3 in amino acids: CASSLEFGWTGPDEQFF. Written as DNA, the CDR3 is TGTGCCAGCAGCTTAGAATTCGGGTGGACAGGGCCGGATGAGCAGTTCTTC.

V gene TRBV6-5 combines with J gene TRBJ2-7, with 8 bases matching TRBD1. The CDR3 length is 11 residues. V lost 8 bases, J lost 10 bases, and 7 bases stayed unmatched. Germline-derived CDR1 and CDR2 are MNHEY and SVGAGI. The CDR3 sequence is CASGDRISQYF. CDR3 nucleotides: TGTGCCAGCGGGGACAGGATATCCCAGTACTTC.

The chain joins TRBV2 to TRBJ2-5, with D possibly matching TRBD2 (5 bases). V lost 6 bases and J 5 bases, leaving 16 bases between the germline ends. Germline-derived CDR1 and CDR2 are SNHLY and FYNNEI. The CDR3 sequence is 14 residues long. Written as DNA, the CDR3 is TGTGCCAGCAGCCCGGGATCTCTGGGGGAGACCCAGTACTTC. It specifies CASSPGSLGETQYF.

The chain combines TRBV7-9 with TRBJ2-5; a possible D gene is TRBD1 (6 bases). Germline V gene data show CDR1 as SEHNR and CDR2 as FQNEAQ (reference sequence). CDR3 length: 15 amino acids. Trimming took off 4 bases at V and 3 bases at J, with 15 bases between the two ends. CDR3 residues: CASSYPRGNEETQYF. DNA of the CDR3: TGTGCCAGCAGCTACCCTAGGGGGAATGAAGAGACCCAGTACTTC.

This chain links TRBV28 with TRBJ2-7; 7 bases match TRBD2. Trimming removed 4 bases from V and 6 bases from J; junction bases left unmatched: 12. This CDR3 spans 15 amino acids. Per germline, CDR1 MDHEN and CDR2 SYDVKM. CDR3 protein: CASSSGGGRGFEQYF. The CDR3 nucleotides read TGTGCCAGCAGTTCGGGGGGAGGGAGAGGGTTCGAGCAGTACTTC.

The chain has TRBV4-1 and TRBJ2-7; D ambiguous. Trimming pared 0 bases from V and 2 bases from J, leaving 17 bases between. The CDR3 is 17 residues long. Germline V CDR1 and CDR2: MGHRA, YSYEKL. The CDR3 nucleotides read TGCGCCAGCAGCCAAGAAACTTCCAGGTTTGTCGCCTACGAGCAGTACTTC. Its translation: CASSQETSRFVAYEQYF.

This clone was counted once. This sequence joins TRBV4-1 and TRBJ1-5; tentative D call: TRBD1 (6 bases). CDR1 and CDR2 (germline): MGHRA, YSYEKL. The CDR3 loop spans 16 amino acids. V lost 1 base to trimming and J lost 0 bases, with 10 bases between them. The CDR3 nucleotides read TGCGCCAGCAGCCAAGCGGGGGGCTATAGCAATCAGCCCCAGCATTTT. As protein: CASSQAGGYSNQPQHF.

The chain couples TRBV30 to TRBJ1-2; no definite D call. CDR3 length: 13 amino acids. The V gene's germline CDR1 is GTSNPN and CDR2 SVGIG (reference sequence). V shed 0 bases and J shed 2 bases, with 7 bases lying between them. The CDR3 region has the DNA TGTGCCTGGAGTGTACGCGTGAACTATGGCTACACCTTC. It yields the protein CAWSVRVNYGYTF.

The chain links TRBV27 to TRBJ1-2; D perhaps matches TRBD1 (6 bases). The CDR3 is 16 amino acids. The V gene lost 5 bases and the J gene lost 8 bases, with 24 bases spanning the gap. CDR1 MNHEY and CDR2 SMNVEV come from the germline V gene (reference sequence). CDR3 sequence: CASSEIAPGRGEGYTF. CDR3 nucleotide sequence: TGTGCCAGCAGTGAAATAGCCCCCGGCAGGGGAGAGGGCTACACCTTC.

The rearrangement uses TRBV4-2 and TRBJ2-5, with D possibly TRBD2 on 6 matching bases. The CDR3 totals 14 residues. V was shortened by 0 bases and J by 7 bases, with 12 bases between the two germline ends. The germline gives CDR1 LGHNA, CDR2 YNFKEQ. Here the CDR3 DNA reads TGTGCCAGCAGCCAAGACCGCGACGGGGGGACCCAGTACTTC. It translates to CASSQDRDGGTQYF.

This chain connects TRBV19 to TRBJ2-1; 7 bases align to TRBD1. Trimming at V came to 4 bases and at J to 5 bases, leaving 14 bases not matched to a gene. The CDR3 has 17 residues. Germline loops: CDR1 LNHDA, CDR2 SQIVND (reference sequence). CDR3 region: CASSTLLRQGSHNEQFF. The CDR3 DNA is TGTGCCAGTAGTACCCTCCTAAGACAGGGTTCCCACAATGAGCAGTTCTTC.